The 13 T cell receptor beta chains given below trace back to one sample, sequenced in a study of cytomegalovirus exposure and HLA in healthy donors. It was with 60 Vbeta and 13 Jbeta primers that the PCR ran. The method was immunoSEQ multiplex PCR; TCRdb's version includes in-frame clones alone and lacks a portion of them. The profile shows about 200,000 clones, 75% to 85% of them singletons. Input material: PBMCs. The source is a woman aged 40-49 years in good health and CMV-seronegative.

V usage is TRBV27 and J usage is TRBJ2-7; the match to TRBD1 covers 7 bases. CDR3 length equals 14 residues. Germline V lookup: CDR1 MNHEY, CDR2 SMNVEV (reference sequence). The ends lost 3 bases at V and 3 bases at J; junction bases unmatched: 5. CDR3: CASSLSGTDYEQYF. CDR3 nucleotides: TGTGCCAGCAGTTTGTCTGGGACAGACTACGAGCAGTACTTC.

V and J are TRBV18 and TRBJ1-4; 12 positions agree with TRBD1. CDR3 length equals 16 residues. Germline CDR1 reads KGHSH; CDR2 reads LQKENI. Trimming took 2 bases from V and 8 from J; bases not matched to a gene: 6. The chain's CDR3 is CASSPTSGTGGEKLFF. The CDR3 DNA reads as TGTGCCAGCTCACCAACCTCCGGGACAGGGGGCGAAAAACTGTTTTTT.

This chain joins TRBV2 and TRBJ2-7; 7 nucleotides line up with TRBD2. Germline V gives CDR1 SNHLY, CDR2 FYNNEI. V lost 7 bases and J lost 4; bases outside the gene matches: 10. The CDR3 is made up of 14 amino acids. The CDR3 here is CASTAGGEGYEQYF. In DNA, the CDR3 is TGTGCCAGCACCGCGGGCGGGGAGGGGTACGAGCAGTACTTC.

V gene TRBV27 combines with J gene TRBJ2-1, with D possibly being TRBD2 (6 bases). The CDR3 loop spans 14 amino acids. The germline V gene has CDR1 MNHEY and CDR2 SMNVEV (reference sequence). Trimming stripped 11 bases from V and 3 bases from J, with 17 bases between. In DNA form, the CDR3 reads TGTGCCGTGAATCTCGGGGGAGTCTACAATGAGCAGTTCTTC. Its protein product is CAVNLGGVYNEQFF.

The V gene is TRBV27, the J gene TRBJ1-2; no definite D call. With 5 bases removed from V and 6 bases from J, the gap between germline ends came to 19 bases. The CDR3 consists of 15 residues. Germline CDR1 and CDR2: MNHEY and SMNVEV (reference sequence). CDR3 DNA: TGTGCCAGCAGTCCCCAATTGGGAGGCGGGAATGGCTACACCTTC. Its translation: CASSPQLGGGNGYTF.

This chain connects TRBV15 to TRBJ1-2; TRBD1 agrees at 9 bases. The CDR3 covers 13 residues. V was pared by 7 bases and J by 8 bases, with 8 bases of the junction left unmatched. The germline gives CDR1 LNHNV, CDR2 YYDKDF (reference sequence). CDR3 sequence: CATTKDRGQGYTF. In DNA form, the CDR3 reads TGTGCCACCACCAAGGACAGGGGTCAGGGCTACACCTTC. The full variable domain, rest sourced from reference TRBV15 and TRBJ1-2, is DAMVIQNPRYQVTQFGKPVTLSCSQTLNHNVMYWYQQKSSQAPKLLFHYYDKDFNNEADTPDNFQSRRPNTSFCFLDIRSPGLGDTAMYLCATTKDRGQGYTFGSGTRLTVV.

V gene TRBV6-1 combines with J gene TRBJ2-7, with D unresolved. Germline values: CDR1 MNHNS, CDR2 SASEGT. Trimming pared 6 bases from V and 0 bases from J, leaving 12 bases between. There are 14 residues in the CDR3. CDR3 amino acids: CASRELLSSYEQYF. In DNA, the CDR3 is TGTGCCAGCAGAGAACTACTAAGCTCCTACGAGCAGTACTTC.

V usage is TRBV27 and J usage is TRBJ2-1; a possible D gene is TRBD2 (7 bases). The V end was cut by 7 bases, the J end by 8 bases, with 27 bases between. The CDR3 loop spans 17 amino acids. Germline V CDR1 and CDR2: MNHEY, SMNVEV (reference sequence). The DNA of the CDR3 is TGTGCCAGCACCCTATACCCTTCGGGGGGCTCGTCGCATGAGCAGTTCTTC. Encoded protein: CASTLYPSGGSSHEQFF.

V and J are TRBV27 and TRBJ1-5; D perhaps matches TRBD1 (6 bases). Per germline, CDR1 MNHEY and CDR2 SMNVEV (reference sequence). Trimming left V 2 bases short and J 7 bases short, with 9 bases between. The CDR3 covers 13 residues. CDR3 sequence: CASSLQGHQPQHF. The CDR3 nucleotides read TGTGCCAGCAGTTTACAGGGACACCAGCCCCAGCATTTT.

The chain joins TRBV5-1 to TRBJ2-3; 8 bases line up with TRBD1. J was trimmed by 5 bases and V by 0 bases; bases with no gene match: 5. The germline CDR1 and CDR2 sequences are SGHRS and YFSETQ. The CDR3 has 15 residues. The DNA of the CDR3 is TGCGCCAGCAGCTTGGACCCAGGGGGCGGAGATACGCAGTATTTT. It specifies CASSLDPGGGDTQYF.

The chain couples TRBV5-1 to TRBJ2-7; 7 bases line up with TRBD1. V lost 6 bases and J lost 5; bases outside the gene matches: 8. From germline, CDR1 is SGHRS and CDR2 YFSETQ. The CDR3 loop spans 13 amino acids. For the CDR3, the DNA is TGCGCCAGCAAAGCGACAGGGAGCCACGAGCAGTACTTC. It translates to CASKATGSHEQYF.

The chain couples TRBV9 to TRBJ2-7; 8 bases fit TRBD2. The junction had 6 bases not matched to a gene; V was cut back by 2 bases and J by 2 bases. CDR3 length: 15 amino acids. CDR1 and CDR2 from the germline V gene are SGDLS and YYNGEE. The CDR3 DNA is TGTGCCAGCAGCGTGGGTGCGGGAGGCACCTACGAGCAGTACTTC. It codes for CASSVGAGGTYEQYF.

This chain joins TRBV19 and TRBJ1-1, with TRBD1 as a possible D gene (5 bases). With 5 bases removed from V and 2 bases from J, the gap between germline ends came to 9 bases. The CDR3 is 13 amino acids. Germline V gene data show CDR1 as LNHDA and CDR2 as SQIVND (reference sequence). The chain's CDR3 is CASSWGENTEAFF. CDR3 nucleotides: TGTGCCAGTAGTTGGGGGGAAAACACTGAAGCTTTCTTT.